This is a list of T cell receptor beta chains from one sample in a study of T cell responses to AZD1222 COVID-19 vaccine. Assay: immunoSEQ multiplex PCR; the TCRdb copy retains only in-frame clones and omits some. The sample carries about 160,000 clones, 85% to 95% recorded once. The material was peripheral blood, obtained on day 0 of AZD1222 vaccination. Receptor source: an adult in good health. Both conserved end residues are part of each CDR3. A D gene is named only where the DNA matches it firmly. The size entry is marked missing in some rows and otherwise reads once, few, many or a size class.

TRBV10-3	TRBJ1-2	TRBD1	NA	CAISEGRGNYGYTF	TGTGCCATCAGTGAAGGCAGGGGGAACTATGGCTACACCTTC
TRBV7-9	TRBJ2-1	TRBD1	NA	CASSQGVRVYNEQFF	TGTGCCAGCAGCCAGGGGGTAAGGGTTTACAATGAGCAGTTCTTC
TRBV2	TRBJ1-5	NA	NA	CASSPTVSNQPQHF	TGTGCCAGCAGTCCGACGGTTAGCAATCAGCCCCAGCATTTT
TRBV29-1	TRBJ2-7	TRBD2	NA	CSVDSGREYEQYF	TGCAGCGTTGATAGCGGGAGGGAGTACGAGCAGTACTTC
TRBV12-3/TRBV12-4	TRBJ2-1	NA	NA	CASIHRRLPWPFF	TGTGCCAGCATCCATCGGCGACTTCCATGGCCGTTCTTC
TRBV3-1/TRBV3-2	TRBJ1-2	NA	NA	CASSQDNGYTF	TGTGCCAGCAGCCAAGATAACGGCTACACCTTC
TRBV30	TRBJ1-5	NA	few	CAWRTGRFQPQHF	TGTGCCTGGAGGACTGGACGGTTCCAGCCCCAGCATTTT
TRBV28	TRBJ2-5	NA	once	CASSLTRAQETQYF	TGTGCCAGCAGTTTAACCAGGGCCCAAGAGACCCAGTACTTC
TRBV30	TRBJ2-4	TRBD2	few	CAWSTVPGLAGTLAKNIQYF	TGTGCCTGGAGCACCGTCCCGGGACTAGCGGGAACCTTAGCCAAAAACATTCAGTACTTC
TRBV30	TRBJ2-7	TRBD2	NA	CAWSYPGTRRYEQYF	TGTGCCTGGAGTTATCCCGGGACTAGGAGGTACGAGCAGTACTTC
TRBV7-9	TRBJ2-3	NA	once	CASSLSNSVSSTDTQYF	TGTGCCAGCAGCTTATCCAATAGCGTTTCTAGCACAGATACGCAGTATTTT
TRBV14	TRBJ2-5	NA	few	CASSHQGGGGETQYF	TGTGCCAGCAGCCATCAGGGAGGCGGTGGAGAGACCCAGTACTTC
TRBV7-9	TRBJ1-5	NA	NA	CASSLVGQPQHF	TGTGCCAGCAGCTTAGTCGGTCAGCCCCAGCATTTT
TRBV28	TRBJ2-2	NA	NA	CASRGANTGELFF	TGTGCCAGCAGGGGCGCGAACACCGGGGAGCTGTTTTTT
TRBV13	TRBJ1-6	NA	NA	CASSPRPRESPLHF	TGTGCCAGCAGCCCCCGGCCGAGGGAATCACCCCTCCACTTT
TRBV24-1	TRBJ2-1	TRBD2	NA	CATSSSKGSGRYEQFF	TGTGCCACCAGTTCCTCCAAGGGTAGCGGGAGGTATGAGCAGTTCTTC
TRBV7-9	TRBJ1-1	NA	NA	CASSPEGDEAFF	TGTGCCAGCAGCCCAGAGGGGGATGAAGCTTTCTTT
TRBV19	TRBJ1-1	TRBD1	NA	CASSVRDRVSNTEAFF	TGTGCCAGTAGTGTCCGGGACAGGGTTTCGAACACTGAAGCTTTCTTT
TRBV27	TRBJ1-3	NA	NA	CASSLLWGPGNTIYF	TGTGCCAGCAGTTTACTTTGGGGCCCTGGAAACACCATATATTTT
TRBV6-5	TRBJ1-6	NA	once	CASSSLGALGSPLHF	TGTGCCAGCAGCTCTCTCGGGGCGCTGGGTTCACCCCTCCACTTT
TRBV28	TRBJ2-1	NA	once	CASSLGGGTYNEQFF	TGTGCCAGCAGTTTAGGCGGAGGCACCTACAATGAGCAGTTCTTC
TRBV27	TRBJ1-6	TRBD1	NA	CASSHRADRDRASPLHF	TGTGCCAGCAGTCATCGAGCCGACAGGGATCGGGCTTCACCCCTCCACTTT
TRBV15	TRBJ2-4	TRBD2	NA	CATSRGLSSGRTIVLTKNIQYF	TGTGCCACCAGCAGAGGGCTTTCTAGCGGGAGAACAATTGTATTAACCAAAAACATTCAGTACTTC
TRBV27	TRBJ2-7	NA	NA	CASSLGRATYEQYF	TGTGCCAGCAGTTTAGGGCGGGCCACCTACGAGCAGTACTTC
TRBV5-1	TRBJ1-2	TRBD1	NA	CASAPAGQNYGYTF	TGCGCCAGCGCGCCCGCGGGACAGAATTATGGCTACACCTTC
TRBV7-3	TRBJ2-1	NA	NA	CASSFGLQSSYNEQFF	TGTGCCAGCAGCTTCGGACTGCAAAGCTCCTACAATGAGCAGTTCTTC
TRBV2	TRBJ2-5	NA	NA	CASSERETQYF	TGTGCCAGCAGTGAAAGAGAGACCCAGTACTTC
TRBV6-5	TRBJ2-1	NA	once	CASSTRGASYNEQFF	TGTGCCAGCAGTACCAGGGGGGCCTCCTACAATGAGCAGTTCTTC
TRBV5-5	TRBJ1-2	NA	NA	CASSLWPNSNYGYTF	TGTGCCAGCAGCTTGTGGCCCAACAGCAACTATGGCTACACCTTC
TRBV18	TRBJ2-3	TRBD2	NA	CASSPLAGADTQYF	TGTGCCAGCTCACCCCTAGCGGGAGCGGATACGCAGTATTTT
TRBV7-3	TRBJ2-3	TRBD1	NA	CASSYTGGTDTQYF	TGTGCCAGCAGCTACACAGGGGGCACAGATACGCAGTATTTT
TRBV12-5	TRBJ1-5	NA	NA	CASGLRRERNQPQHF	TGTGCTAGTGGCCTAAGAAGGGAGCGCAATCAGCCCCAGCATTTT